This T cell receptor beta chain originates from a study of T cell repertoires in cytomegalovirus infection. TCRdb reprocessed the reads via MiXCR and lists one record per CDR3 protein. The sample lists roughly 500,000 distinct CDR3 sequences; about 33% were seen once. Concerning this clonotype itself: What it recognizes is unknown.

The CDR3 length is 17 residues. Trimming took 5 bases from V and 5 from J; bases not matched to a gene: 16. The receptor was isolated from a human donor in good health (CMV status not recorded). Some clones in this sample may be carry-over from other donors' samples. The V and J genes are TRBV12-3 or TRBV12-4 and TRBJ2-7; 9 positions agree with TRBD2. Source: cultured PBMCs, taken from culture after CMV antigen stimulation. The CDR3 DNA reads as TGTGCCAGCAGTCCCTGGGTAAAGTTAGCGGGAGACCACGAGCAGTACTTC. Its protein product is CASSPWVKLAGDHEQYF.